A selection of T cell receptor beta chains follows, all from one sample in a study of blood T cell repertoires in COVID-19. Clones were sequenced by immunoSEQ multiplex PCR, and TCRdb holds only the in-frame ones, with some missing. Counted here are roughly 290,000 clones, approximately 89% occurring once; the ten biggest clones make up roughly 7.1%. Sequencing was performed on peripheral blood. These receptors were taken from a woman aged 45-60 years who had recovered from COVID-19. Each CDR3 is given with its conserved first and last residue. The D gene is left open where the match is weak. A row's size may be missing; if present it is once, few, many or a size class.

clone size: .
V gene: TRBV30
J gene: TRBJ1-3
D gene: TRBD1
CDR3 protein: CARSSGQGRNTIYF
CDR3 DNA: TGTGCCCGTAGCTCGGGACAGGGAAGAAACACCATATATTTT

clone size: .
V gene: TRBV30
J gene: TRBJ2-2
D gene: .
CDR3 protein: CAWSLQGGSTGELFF
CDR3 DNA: TGTGCCTGGAGTTTACAGGGGGGGAGCACCGGGGAGCTGTTTTTT

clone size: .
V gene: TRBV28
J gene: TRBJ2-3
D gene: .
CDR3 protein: CASSGGSSADTQYF
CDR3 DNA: TGTGCCAGCAGTGGAGGGAGTAGTGCAGATACGCAGTATTTT

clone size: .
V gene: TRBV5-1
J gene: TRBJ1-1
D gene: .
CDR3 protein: CASSLGGPTISEAFF
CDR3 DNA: TGCGCCAGCAGCTTGGGAGGACCGACTATCAGTGAAGCTTTCTTT

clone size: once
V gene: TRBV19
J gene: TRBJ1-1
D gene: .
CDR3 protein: CASNVGTPGVEAFF
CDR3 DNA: TGTGCCAGTAACGTCGGGACACCCGGGGTGGAAGCTTTCTTT

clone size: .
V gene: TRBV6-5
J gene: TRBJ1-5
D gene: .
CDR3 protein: CASPRAEGSQPQHF
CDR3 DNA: TGTGCCAGCCCAAGGGCAGAAGGGAGTCAGCCCCAGCATTTT

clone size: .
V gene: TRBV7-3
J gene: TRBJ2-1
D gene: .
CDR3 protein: CASSLSGTYPVDEQFF
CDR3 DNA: TGTGCCAGCAGCTTATCCGGGACATACCCTGTCGATGAGCAGTTCTTC

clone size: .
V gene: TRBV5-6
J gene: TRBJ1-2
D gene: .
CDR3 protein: CASSLARYGYTF
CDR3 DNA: TGTGCCAGCAGCTTGGCTCGCTATGGCTACACCTTC

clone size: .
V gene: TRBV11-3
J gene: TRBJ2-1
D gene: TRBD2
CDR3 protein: CASSSLAGGHNEQFF
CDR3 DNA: TGTGCCAGCAGCTCTCTAGCGGGGGGACACAATGAGCAGTTCTTC

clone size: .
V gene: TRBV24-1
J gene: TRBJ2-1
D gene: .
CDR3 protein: CATSDWSTTNEQFF
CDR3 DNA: TGTGCCACCAGTGATTGGAGTACCACCAATGAGCAGTTCTTC

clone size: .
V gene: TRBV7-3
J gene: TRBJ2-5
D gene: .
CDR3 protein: CASSWGSQETQYF
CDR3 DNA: TGTGCCAGCAGCTGGGGCAGCCAAGAGACCCAGTACTTC

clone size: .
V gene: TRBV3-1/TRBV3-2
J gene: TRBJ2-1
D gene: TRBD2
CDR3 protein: CASSLWTSGIGDEQFF
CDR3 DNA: TGTGCCAGCAGCCTTTGGACTAGCGGGATAGGGGATGAGCAGTTCTTC

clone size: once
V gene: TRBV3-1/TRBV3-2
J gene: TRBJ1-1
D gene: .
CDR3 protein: CASSQVPQTEAFF
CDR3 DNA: TGTGCCAGCAGCCAAGTCCCACAGACTGAAGCTTTCTTT

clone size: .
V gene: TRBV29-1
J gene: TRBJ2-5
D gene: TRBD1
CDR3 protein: CSVDRGRETQYF
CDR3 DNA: TGCAGCGTTGACAGGGGGCGAGAGACCCAGTACTTC

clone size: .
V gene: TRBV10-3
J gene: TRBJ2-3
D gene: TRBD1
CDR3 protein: CAISDRTGSPTDTQYF
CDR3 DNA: TGTGCCATCAGTGATAGGACAGGGTCCCCCACAGATACGCAGTATTTT